This TCR beta chain comes out of a study of control samples from healthy donors and cancer patients (dated by TCRdb to 2020 to 2021). As for this clone: Its recognized antigen is unknown. The input lacks base qualities; no much larger clone sits a single base away.

Including the terminal cysteine and phenylalanine, the CDR3 comprises 12 residues. Solely the CDR3 DNA is kept, with 36 bases framed from the first base. V loses 4 bases, J loses 0 bases, and the germline ends lie 2 bases apart. Per the germline V gene (reference sequence), SEHNR is the CDR1 and FQNEAQ is the CDR2. The protocol used for the library was the immunoSEQ multiplex PCR assay. This is the immuneACCESS table as TCRdb keeps it, with only in-frame sequences that have V and J called. A part of the clones is gone; compared with another copy, unresolved V genes explain less than half, and the rest is unexplained. The sample table records about 100,000 clones; approximately 86% of these occur just once. Jointly, the top ten make up less than 15% of the sample.

The TCR comes from a man aged 25-45 years in good health. This receptor chain uses TRBV7-9 and TRBJ2-3; the D gene is unclear. Sequenced input: blood. DNA sequence: TGTGCCAGCAGCTCTAGCACAGATACGCAGTATTTT. Translated, it gives CASSSSTDTQYF.